This TCR beta chain appears in the sequencing data of a study of blood T cell repertoires in COVID-19 (dated by TCRdb to 2020 to 2022). At the level of the whole study: Samples from collaborators originated in the United States, Italy and Spain and spanned both the acute and convalescent phases of COVID-19. The prospective study material was composed of cDNA or gDNA derived from T cells, B-cell-depleted T cells, or PBMCs. The dataset comprised deeply sampled blood TCRbeta repertoires from subjects exposed to, actively infected with, or recovered from COVID-19. The repertoires were released in a freely available public database intended as a resource for research on the immune response to SARS-CoV-2. The samples were drawn from two sources: the first 160 participants of the ongoing ImmuneRACE study, and 1,000 to 1,500 subjects contributed by 6 global collaborators. Sample metadata almost always included a de-identified subject ID, COVID-19 status, age in years and sex. HLA class I and class II types, where available, came from metadata supplied by the sample provider rather than from assay-based typing. The study at large found these results: The amount of clinical and demographic metadata varied by source and participant and was provided uncurated.

V is cut by 3 bases and J by 0 bases, and the space between the germline ends is 9 bases. The CDR3 contains 15 residues, cysteine and phenylalanine counted. The entry retains the CDR3 DNA only, 45 bases that are in frame from base 1. The germline V gene specifies SGHTA as CDR1 and FQGNSA as CDR2. Each collaborating institution followed its own protocols to collect whole blood in K2EDTA tubes. For TCRbeta analysis, collaborators shipped samples as frozen whole blood, isolated PBMCs, or DNA extracted from either of those sample types. TCRbeta CDR3 regions were amplified from genomic DNA using the immunoSEQ Assay, a bias-controlled multiplex PCR. For the original study's pipeline: The number of nucleated cells in each sample was estimated from the amplification of reference gene primers within the assay. To quantify the absolute abundance of each unique TCRbeta CDR3 rearrangement, sequence reads were collapsed and filtered. For each sample, productive Simpson clonality was calculated as the square root of Simpson's diversity index over productive rearrangements. TCRdb took over this immuneACCESS table, retaining in-frame rearrangements with V and J assigned. Such tables are incomplete; in checked studies, under half of the missing clones stem from an unresolved V gene, and the remainder is unexplained. D and trimming come from the DNA, and the V and J calls and clone size come from that table. This sample comprises about 200,000 clones, 80% to 90% of them detected only once. The ten largest clones represent about 2.2% of the sample.

A remark on this clone: The target of this receptor is not known. Qualities for individual bases were not recorded, and no much larger clone is one base off.

This chain is built from TRBV7-2 and TRBJ2-1; the D gene cannot be resolved reliably. Sequenced: peripheral blood. This TCR derives from a woman between 45 and 65 years old with acute or convalescent COVID-19. The CDR3 region reads CASSFGLSSYNEQFF. The base sequence is TGTGCCAGCAGCTTTGGTCTGAGCTCCTACAATGAGCAGTTCTTC. Joined to the reference TRBV7-2 and TRBJ2-1 proteins, this CDR3 gives the full variable domain: GAGVSQSPSNKVTEKGKDVELRCDPISGHTALYWYRQSLGQGLEFLIYFQGNSAPDKSGLPSDRFSAERTGGSVSTLTIQRTQQEDSAVYLCASSFGLSSYNEQFFGPGTRLTVL.